The subject of this entry is one T cell receptor beta chain. The data stem from a study of blood T cell repertoires in COVID-19. Study background: COVID-19 samples from acute and convalescent phases originated in the United States, Italy and Spain.

V lost 8 bases and J lost 4; bases outside the gene matches: 6. The CDR3 sequence is 15 residues long. The germline CDR1 and CDR2 sequences are MRHNA and SNTAGT. The method was immunoSEQ multiplex PCR; TCRdb's version includes in-frame clones alone and lacks a portion of them. The sample consists of about 310,000 clones, around nine tenths of them appearing once. The sample consisted of peripheral blood. The TCR originated in a man aged 50-60 years with active or convalescent COVID-19. The V and J genes are TRBV6-4 and TRBJ2-1; TRBD2 agrees at 12 bases. Written as DNA, the CDR3 is TGTGCCAGCCAACCGCTAGCGGGAGGGTACAATGAGCAGTTCTTC. Translated, it gives CASQPLAGGYNEQFF.